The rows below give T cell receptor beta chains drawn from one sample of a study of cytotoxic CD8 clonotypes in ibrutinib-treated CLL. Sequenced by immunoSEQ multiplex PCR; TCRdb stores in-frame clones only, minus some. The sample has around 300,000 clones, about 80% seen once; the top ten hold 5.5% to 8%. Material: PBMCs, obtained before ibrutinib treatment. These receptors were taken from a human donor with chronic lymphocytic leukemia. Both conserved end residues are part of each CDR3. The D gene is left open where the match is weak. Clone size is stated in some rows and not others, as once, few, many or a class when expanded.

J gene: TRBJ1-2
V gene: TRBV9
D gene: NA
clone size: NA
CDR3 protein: CASSVSSGEGYTF
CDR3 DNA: TGTGCCAGCAGCGTATCGTCAGGGGAAGGCTACACCTTC

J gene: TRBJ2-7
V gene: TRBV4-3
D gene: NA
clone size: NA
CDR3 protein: CASSHFVSYEQYF
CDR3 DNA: TGCGCCAGCAGCCATTTCGTGAGCTACGAGCAGTACTTC

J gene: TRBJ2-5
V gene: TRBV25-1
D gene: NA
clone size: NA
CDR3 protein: CASSEYIVGAETQYF
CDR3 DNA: TGTGCCAGCAGTGAATATATAGTGGGAGCTGAGACCCAGTACTTC

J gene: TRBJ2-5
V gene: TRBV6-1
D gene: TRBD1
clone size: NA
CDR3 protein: CASNWGTGGGETQYF
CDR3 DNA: TGTGCCAGCAACTGGGGGACAGGGGGAGGCGAGACCCAGTACTTC

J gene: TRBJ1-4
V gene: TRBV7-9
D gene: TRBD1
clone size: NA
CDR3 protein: CASRRTGINEKLFF
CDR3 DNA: TGTGCCAGCAGGAGGACAGGAATTAATGAAAAACTGTTTTTT

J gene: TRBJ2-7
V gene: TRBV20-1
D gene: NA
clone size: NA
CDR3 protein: CSARDNYEQYF
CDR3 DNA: TGCAGTGCCCGGGACAACTACGAGCAGTACTTC

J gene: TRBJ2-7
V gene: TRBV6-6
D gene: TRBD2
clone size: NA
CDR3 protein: CASSYALREGNYEQYF
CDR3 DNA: TGTGCCAGCAGTTACGCCCTTCGGGAGGGCAACTACGAGCAGTACTTC

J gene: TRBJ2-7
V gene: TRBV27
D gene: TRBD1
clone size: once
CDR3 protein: CATNSGPGQGVNEQYF
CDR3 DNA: TGTGCCACCAATTCAGGCCCGGGGCAGGGGGTTAACGAGCAGTACTTC

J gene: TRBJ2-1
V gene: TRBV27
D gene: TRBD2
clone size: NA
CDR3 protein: CATSASGSSNFNNEQFF
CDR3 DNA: TGTGCCACATCGGCTAGCGGGAGCTCCAATTTCAACAATGAGCAGTTCTTC

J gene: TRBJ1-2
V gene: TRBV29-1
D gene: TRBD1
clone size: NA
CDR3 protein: CSVHTSGTGELDYGYTF
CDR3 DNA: TGCAGCGTTCACACCTCCGGGACAGGGGAGTTAGACTATGGCTACACCTTC